This T cell receptor (beta chain) emerged from a study of PD-1 blockade in mismatch repair-deficient tumors. Findings and caveats of the study: After pembrolizumab, tumor-resident clones rose rapidly, then generally contracted before radiologic responses.

On this clone: Its antigen is not identified.

The ends were cut back, 3 bases at V and 5 bases at J, with 7 bases in the middle. Germline lookup yields CDR1 SGHTA and CDR2 FQGNSA. The CDR3 loop spans 12 amino acids. Sequencing used immunoSEQ multiplex PCR; TCRdb keeps in-frame clones, though not all of them. Here the sample spans some 110,000 clones, roughly 80% being singletons. The chain links TRBV7-2 to TRBJ2-5, with D hard to call. This TCR was recovered from an adult with mismatch repair-deficient cancer. Sequences were derived from peripheral blood, sampled approximately 14 months after starting pembrolizumab. CDR3 in DNA: TGTGCCAGCAGCTTGAGTGCGGAGACCCAGTACTTC. This gives the protein CASSLSAETQYF.